Shown below are 20 T cell receptor beta chains from a single sample sequenced in a study of T cells expressing NK-cell markers. TCRdb reprocessed the 5' RACE reads and keeps a single row for each CDR3 protein, giving no DNA. Listed are 350,000 to 450,000 distinct CDR3 sequences; 5% to 5.5% falls within the top ten. Sequencing input: blood T cells: a sorted CD56 or NKG2C T cell subset, CD4+ or CD8+ T cells, or bulk PBMC T cells (not recorded which). The origin of the receptors is a man aged 18 to 69 in good health.

This rearrangement joins TRBV27 to TRBJ2-3. Germline loops: CDR1 MNHEY, CDR2 SMNVEV (reference sequence). The CDR3 consists of 15 residues. The CDR3 spells CASSLSWSRTDTQYF.

The gene calls are TRBV7-2 and TRBJ2-7; TCRdb gives TRBD1 as the D gene, but with no DNA this cannot be confirmed. The CDR3 is made up of 13 amino acids. Germline-derived CDR1 and CDR2 are SGHTA and FQGNSA. The CDR3 here is CASSSGPQGAQYF.

The rearrangement links TRBV19 to TRBJ2-5; the D gene TCRdb calls, TRBD1, cannot be checked with no DNA. This CDR3 has 14 amino acids. Looked up from germline, CDR1 is LNHDA and CDR2 is SQIVND (reference sequence). CDR3 in amino acids: CASSTAGVRVTQYF.

The J gene is TRBJ1-2, the V gene TRBV28. CDR3 size: 14 residues. The V gene's germline CDR1 is MDHEN and CDR2 SYDVKM. CDR3 residues: CASTQGGLSYGYTF.

The genes are TRBV10-3 and TRBJ1-6. CDR3 size: 14 residues. CDR1 and CDR2 (germline): ENHRY, SYGVKD. CDR3 sequence reads: CAISDGYRNSPLHF.

The rearrangement links TRBV18 to TRBJ2-1; lacking DNA, the TRBD1 call made by TCRdb goes unchecked. Germline-derived CDR1 and CDR2 are KGHSH and LQKENI. This CDR3 region has 15 residues. The CDR3 here is CASSPGQVIYNEQFF. Full variable domain (rest looked up from reference TRBV18 and TRBJ2-1): NAGVMQNPRHLVRRRGQEARLRCSPMKGHSHVYWYRQLPEEGLKFMVYLQKENIIDESGMPKERFSAEFPKEGPSILRIQQVVRGDSAAYFCASSPGQVIYNEQFFGPGTRLTVL.

This chain uses TRBV7-2 with TRBJ2-3; TCRdb picks TRBD1, but there is no DNA to check that call. The germline V gene has CDR1 SGHTA and CDR2 FQGNSA. The CDR3 spans 13 residues. CDR3 protein: CASSLAGGDTQYF.

V and J are TRBV7-2 and TRBJ1-1; the TCRdb call, TRBD1, lacks DNA for checking. The CDR3 runs to 14 residues. The germline gives CDR1 SGHTA, CDR2 FQGNSA. The CDR3 sequence: CASSLLQANTEAFF.

The chain combines TRBV18 with TRBJ2-2; TCRdb outputs TRBD1, but without DNA this stays unchecked. The CDR3 contains 16 residues. Germline CDR1 KGHSH, CDR2 LQKENI. CDR3 region: CASSLIWTANTGELFF.

The chain joins TRBV29-1 to TRBJ1-1. Germline CDR1 is SQVTM and CDR2 is ANQGSEA. The CDR3 runs to 14 residues. This chain's CDR3 is CSVRLLTLNTEAFF.

CDR3 region: CASGEAGRRGEQYF. J is TRBJ2-7 and V is TRBV6-1. There are 14 residues in the CDR3. Per germline, CDR1 MNHNS and CDR2 SASEGT.

The CDR3 protein is CASSLQGPPGTESGELFF. The chain employs TRBV27 and TRBJ2-2; lacking DNA, the TRBD1 call made by TCRdb goes unchecked. The CDR3 covers 18 residues. Germline CDR1 and CDR2: MNHEY and SMNVEV (reference sequence).

The chain couples TRBV12-3 or TRBV12-4 to TRBJ1-2; with no DNA, the TCRdb D assignment of TRBD1 cannot be verified. CDR3 length: 16 amino acids. The chain's CDR3 is CASSSEGTSLVNGYTF.

The chain links TRBV5-1 to TRBJ2-5; TCRdb selects TRBD2, and the lack of DNA leaves this call unchecked. CDR3 length equals 17 residues. Germline CDR1 reads SGHRS; CDR2 reads YFSETQ. CDR3 residues: CASSLGLAGMGAETQYF.

This chain joins TRBV5-1 and TRBJ2-1; TCRdb gives TRBD1 as the D gene, but with no DNA this cannot be confirmed. The CDR3 has 15 amino acids. Germline CDR1 SGHRS, CDR2 YFSETQ. The CDR3 spells CASSSLDRGHNEQFF.

The chain joins TRBV27 to TRBJ2-7; lacking DNA, the TRBD1 call made by TCRdb goes unchecked. CDR1 and CDR2 from the germline V gene are MNHEY and SMNVEV (reference sequence). The CDR3 extends over 14 amino acids. The CDR3 protein is CASSPNRGRTEQYF.

V usage is TRBV5-1 and J usage is TRBJ2-7; lacking DNA, the TRBD2 call made by TCRdb goes unchecked. The CDR3 is 13 residues long. CDR1 is SGHRS and CDR2 is YFSETQ in the germline V gene. CDR3 loop: CASSAGLYYEQYF.

V usage is TRBV12-3 or TRBV12-4 and J usage is TRBJ2-3; TCRdb names TRBD1, which stays unverified in the absence of DNA. This CDR3 is 17 amino acids long. CDR3 sequence: CASSLEGAGGRRDTQYF.

The chain is built from TRBV7-2 and TRBJ1-4; no DNA is available, so the TRBD1 call from TCRdb remains unchecked. The V gene's germline CDR1 is SGHTA and CDR2 FQGNSA. CDR3 length: 15 residues. CDR3 in amino acids: CASSLQGLPNEKLFF.

The V gene is TRBV6-1, the J gene TRBJ2-1; TCRdb reports TRBD1, a call that lacks DNA to check it against. The CDR3 loop spans 15 amino acids. CDR1 and CDR2 from the germline V gene are MNHNS and SASEGT. The CDR3 region is CASSPGTGRFNEQFF.